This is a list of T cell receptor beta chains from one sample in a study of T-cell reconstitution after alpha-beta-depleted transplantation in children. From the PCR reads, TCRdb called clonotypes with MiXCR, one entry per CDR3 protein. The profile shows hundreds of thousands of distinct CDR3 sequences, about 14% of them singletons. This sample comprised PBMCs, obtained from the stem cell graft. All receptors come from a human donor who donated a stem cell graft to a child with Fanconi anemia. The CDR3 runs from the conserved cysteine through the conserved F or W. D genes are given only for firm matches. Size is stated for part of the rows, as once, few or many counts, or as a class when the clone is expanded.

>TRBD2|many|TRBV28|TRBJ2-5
TGTGCCAGCAGCTCCCCGGTACGACTAGCGCAATATCAAGAGACCCAGTACTTC
CASSSPVRLAQYQETQYF
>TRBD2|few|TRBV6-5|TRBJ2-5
TGTGCCAGCAGTTGGAGCGGGGGGATTGGAGAGACCCAGTACTTC
CASSWSGGIGETQYF
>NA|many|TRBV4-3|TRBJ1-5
TGCGCCAGCAGCCAAGATTCGTTAGGTCAGCCCCAGCATTTT
CASSQDSLGQPQHF
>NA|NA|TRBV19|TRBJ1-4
TGTGCCACCTCCCTGGGATTTTTTGAAAAACTGTTTTTT
CATSLGFFEKLFF
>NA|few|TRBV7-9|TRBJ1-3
TGTGCCAGCACCCTGTGGGACTCTTCTGGAAACACCATATATTTT
CASTLWDSSGNTIYF
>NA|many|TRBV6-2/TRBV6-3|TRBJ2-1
TGTGCCAGCAGTTTAGCGGAAAGCTCCTACAATGAGCAGTTCTTC
CASSLAESSYNEQFF
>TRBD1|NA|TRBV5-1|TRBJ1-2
TGCGCCAGCAGCGCCCAGCCCGGGACAGGGAGTCCTGGCTACACCTTC
CASSAQPGTGSPGYTF
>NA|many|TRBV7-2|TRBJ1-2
TGTGCCAGCAGCTTGGGGCTTACCCCAGCGGATGGCTACACCTTC
CASSLGLTPADGYTF
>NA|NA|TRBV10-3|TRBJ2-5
TGTGCCATCAGTGATAACCAAGGAGCGGAGACCCAGTACTTC
CAISDNQGAETQYF
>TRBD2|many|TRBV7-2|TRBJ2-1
TGTGCCAGCAGCTTAGCAGGAGCGGGGGGTCTCACCTACAATGAGCAGTTCTTC
CASSLAGAGGLTYNEQFF
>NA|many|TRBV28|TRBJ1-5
TGTGCCAGCAGTCGGGTGGCAGGGGAACGCAATCAGCCCCAGCATTTT
CASSRVAGERNQPQHF
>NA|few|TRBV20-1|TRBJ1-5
TGCAGTGCTTCGACGAGCAATCAGCCCCAGCATTTT
CSASTSNQPQHF
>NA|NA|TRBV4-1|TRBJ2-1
TGCGCCAGCAGCCAACCCTCTGATAGACAGATCTCGCAGTTCTTC
CASSQPSDRQISQFF
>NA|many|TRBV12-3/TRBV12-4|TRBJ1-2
TGTGCCAGCAGTTTGACCAGGGGCGCTGGCTACACCTTC
CASSLTRGAGYTF
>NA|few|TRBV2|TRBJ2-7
TGTGCCAGCAAGCTCTCCAACGAGCAGTACTTC
CASKLSNEQYF
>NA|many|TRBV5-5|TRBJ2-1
TGTGCCAGCAGCTTGGCCATAATCCCCCGAGATTCACAGTTCTTC
CASSLAIIPRDSQFF
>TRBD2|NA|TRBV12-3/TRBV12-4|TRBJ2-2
TGTGCCAGCAGCATGGGGACTAGCGGGGGGCCGACCGGGGAGCTGTTTTTT
CASSMGTSGGPTGELFF
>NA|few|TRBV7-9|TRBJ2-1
TGTGCCAGCAGCTTAGCGCAAGGGGGTCCCTACAATGAGCAGTTCTTC
CASSLAQGGPYNEQFF
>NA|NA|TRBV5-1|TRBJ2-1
TGCGCCAGCAGCTTCGGGACTGCTAGGGAAAATGAGCAGTTCTTC
CASSFGTARENEQFF
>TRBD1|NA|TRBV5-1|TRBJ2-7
TGCGCCAGCAGCTTGGGGGGACAGAACCTTTTAGACTTC
CASSLGGQNLLDF
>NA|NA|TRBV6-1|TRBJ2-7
TGTGCCAGCAGTGCCATCCGGGATTTATTCTCCTACGAGCAGTACTTC
CASSAIRDLFSYEQYF
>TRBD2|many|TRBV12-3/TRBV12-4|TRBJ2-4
TGTGCCAGCAGCAAGACTAGCGGGGGGGCGAACATTCAGTACTTC
CASSKTSGGANIQYF
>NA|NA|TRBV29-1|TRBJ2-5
TGCAGCGTTGTTGACAGACAAACCCAAGAGACCCAGTACTTC
CSVVDRQTQETQYF
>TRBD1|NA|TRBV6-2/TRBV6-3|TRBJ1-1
TGTGCCAGCAGTTACGCGGGACAGGGCACTGAAGCTTTCTTT
CASSYAGQGTEAFF
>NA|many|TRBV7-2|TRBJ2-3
TGTGCCAGCAGCTTGGGGGACGGTGGGAGCACAGATACGCAGTATTTT
CASSLGDGGSTDTQYF
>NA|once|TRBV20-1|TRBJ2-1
TGCAGTGCTAGAGCCCCTAGCGCCTATTACAATGAGCAGTTCTTC
CSARAPSAYYNEQFF
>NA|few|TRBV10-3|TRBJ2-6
TGTGCCATCAGTGAGTCGGGGGCTTCTGGGGCCAACGTCCTGACTTTC
CAISESGASGANVLTF
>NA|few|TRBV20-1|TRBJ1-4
TGCAGTGCTAGAGATCCGAAAGGAGGGGAAAAACTGTTTTTT
CSARDPKGGEKLFF
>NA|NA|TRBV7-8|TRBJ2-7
TGTGCCAGCAGCTTATGGGTTAGCAACAACGAGCAGTACTTC
CASSLWVSNNEQYF
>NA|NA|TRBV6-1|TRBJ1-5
TGTGCCAGCAGATCCGGACTTCTCGGGCCCCAGCATTTT
CASRSGLLGPQHF
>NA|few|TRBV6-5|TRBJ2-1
TGTGCCAGCAGCGAGGAGGGCAATGAGCAGTTCTTC
CASSEEGNEQFF
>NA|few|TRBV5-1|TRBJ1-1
TGCGCCAGCAGCTTCTCCAGGGAGGAGGCTTTCTTT
CASSFSREEAFF
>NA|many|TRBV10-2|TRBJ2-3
TGCGCCAGCAAGAAACAGGCCTGGGTAGGAGATACGCAGTATTTT
CASKKQAWVGDTQYF
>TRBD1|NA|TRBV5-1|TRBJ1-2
TGCGCCAGCAGCCCCCCAGGGGGCGGCTATGGCTACACCTTC
CASSPPGGGYGYTF
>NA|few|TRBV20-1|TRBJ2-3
TGCAGTGCTAGAGATACCTCAGGGGCGGGGACAGATACGCAGTATTTT
CSARDTSGAGTDTQYF
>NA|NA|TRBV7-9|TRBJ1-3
TGTGCCAGCAGCTTAGGGGGCAGTACTGGAAACACCATATATTTT
CASSLGGSTGNTIYF
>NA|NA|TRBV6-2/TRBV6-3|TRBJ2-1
TGTGCCAGCAGTTACCCCTCAGCCGTCTACAATGAGCAGTTCTTC
CASSYPSAVYNEQFF
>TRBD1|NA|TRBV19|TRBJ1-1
TGTGCCAGTAATGGGGCCACCTTGGACAGGGGGCAATTTGAAGCTTTCTTT
CASNGATLDRGQFEAFF
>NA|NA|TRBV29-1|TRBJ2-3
TGCAGCGCTATCGGGAGCGGGAGCACAGATACGCAGTATTTT
CSAIGSGSTDTQYF
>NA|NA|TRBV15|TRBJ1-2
TGTGCCACCAGTCAGGGACAATATGGCTACACCTTC
CATSQGQYGYTF
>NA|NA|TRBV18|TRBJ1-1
TGTGCCAGCTCACCAGAGGGGAAATACACTGAAGCTTTCTTT
CASSPEGKYTEAFF